The clone carrying this T cell receptor beta chain was seen more than once but under ten times. Antigen: not known. This sample was included in a study of beta chain features in type 1 diabetes. Overall study context: Patients were similar to healthy donors in age and gender (as well as in cell yields).

The study reverse transcribed the entire isolated RNA, so it sequenced expressed TCRB transcripts. Produced via immunoSEQ multiplex PCR; TCRdb's table is partial and in-frame only. The sample lists 350,000 to 450,000 clones, over 12% seen once, with approximately 0.019% in the top ten. J gave up 6 bases and V 5 bases, and 8 bases lay outside the gene matches. This CDR3 is 15 amino acids long. Germline V gives CDR1 SGHAT, CDR2 FQNNGV. General study results and limits: In type 1 diabetes patients, VDJ junctions had fewer insertions; deletions at these junctions were more frequent. TCRB CDR3 length was moderately but significantly reduced in all four CD4+ subsets of Type 1 diabetes patients. Patients and controls would share equally any PCR tilt toward shorter templates.

Material: naive CD4+ T cells from blood. This chain links TRBV11-2 with TRBJ2-1; 9 positions agree with TRBD2. This sequence was found in a woman under 30 in good health. The CDR3 DNA is TGTGCCAGCAGCCAAATGGGAGCGGGAGGCAATGAGCAGTTCTTC. Protein: CASSQMGAGGNEQFF.